The source of this TCR beta chain is a study of blood T cell repertoires in COVID-19. The overall study: Collection of acute and convalescent COVID-19 samples took place in the United States, Italy and Spain. PBMCs, B-cell-depleted T cells, or T cells were the source of the cDNA or gDNA that made up the material.

Original analysis: Amplification from reference gene primers served as the basis for estimated nucleated cell counts. Sequencing was performed with immunoSEQ multiplex PCR; in TCRdb, only in-frame clones are kept and a portion is missing. V and J calls and clone size are those listed in that table; D and trimming were worked out from the DNA. This sample has about 110,000 clones, with around 74% found just once. This CDR3 is built from 16 residues. V lost 1 base to trimming and J lost 6 bases, with 13 bases between them. This sequence joins TRBV23-1 and TRBJ1-6; a weak D match, TRBD1 (6 bases). TRBV23-1 is sorted into the ORF group, with uncertain function. This TCR was recovered from a woman in her fifties or sixties with acute or convalescent COVID-19. Sequenced sample: peripheral blood. The CDR3 DNA reads TGCGCCAGCAGTCAATTTAAAACAGGGTTTAATTCACCCCTCCACTTT. It yields the protein CASSQFKTGFNSPLHF.